This is a list of T cell receptor beta chains from one sample in a study of identical twins. TCRdb fed the 5' RACE reads into MiXCR, producing one record per CDR3 protein. The data hold 250,000 to 350,000 distinct CDR3 sequences, with just under 9.5% observed a single time. These data were also reused for a study on yellow fever vaccine responses in identical twins.

Source material: CD8+ T cells sorted from blood. These receptors all stem from a woman aged 18-29 years in good health. CDR3s include the opening cysteine and the closing phenylalanine or tryptophan. A D gene is named only where the DNA matches it firmly. Clone size is shown for a subset of rows, as once, few, many or a class of expanded clone.

CDR3	DNA	V	J	size	D
CASSQDGQGGSQPQHF	TGCGCCAGCAGCCAAGATGGTCAGGGGGGAAGTCAGCCCCAGCATTTT	TRBV4-1	TRBJ1-5	.	TRBD1
CASSLLKAGGNTEAFF	TGTGCCAGCAGTTTATTAAAGGCAGGGGGAAACACTGAAGCTTTCTTT	TRBV27	TRBJ1-1	few	TRBD1
CASGSLPDRLQPQHF	TGTGCCAGCGGGTCCCTTCCGGACCGGCTCCAGCCCCAGCATTTT	TRBV28	TRBJ1-5	many	.
CASSTGSTEAFF	TGTGCCAGTAGTACCGGGAGCACTGAAGCTTTCTTT	TRBV19	TRBJ1-1	.	.
CASSFGPSGSYEQYF	TGTGCCAGCAGCTTTGGGCCTAGCGGGAGCTACGAGCAGTACTTC	TRBV5-6	TRBJ2-7	many	TRBD2
CASRIEQGSGEETQYF	TGTGCCAGCAGAATCGAACAGGGTTCAGGCGAAGAGACCCAGTACTTC	TRBV6-1	TRBJ2-5	few	.
CASGRAAEKLFF	TGCGCCAGCGGTAGAGCGGCTGAAAAACTGTTTTTT	TRBV4-1	TRBJ1-4	many	.
CASSVSDYEQYF	TGTGCCAGCAGTGTCTCGGATTACGAGCAGTACTTC	TRBV2	TRBJ2-7	many	.
CASRLTVTYEQYF	TGTGCCAGCAGACTGACGGTAACCTACGAGCAGTACTTC	TRBV6-1	TRBJ2-7	few	.
CASSPQAQFYGYTF	TGTGCCAGCAGTCCCCAGGCCCAATTCTATGGCTACACCTTC	TRBV6-2/TRBV6-3	TRBJ1-2	.	.
CASSVGSWNSEQYF	TGTGCCAGCAGCGTAGGATCGTGGAATAGCGAGCAGTACTTC	TRBV9	TRBJ2-7	.	.
CASSSTGFVPRTQYF	TGTGCCAGCAGCTCTACAGGGTTCGTTCCCCGGACCCAGTACTTC	TRBV7-9	TRBJ2-5	.	.
CASSPRHYQETQYF	TGTGCCAGCAGTCCCCGCCATTACCAAGAGACCCAGTACTTC	TRBV12-3/TRBV12-4	TRBJ2-5	many	.
CASSLWRGLAVAYEQYF	TGTGCCAGCAGTTTATGGCGTGGGTTAGCGGTTGCCTACGAGCAGTACTTC	TRBV28	TRBJ2-7	many	.
CASTGGAGRETQYF	TGTGCCAGCACCGGGGGGGCAGGGAGGGAGACCCAGTACTTC	TRBV12-3/TRBV12-4	TRBJ2-5	.	TRBD2
CASSPKEGYSYNEQFF	TGTGCCAGCAGCCCTAAGGAGGGGTACTCCTACAATGAGCAGTTCTTC	TRBV7-9	TRBJ2-1	many	.
CASNGAGVVYEQYF	TGTGCCAGCAATGGGGCGGGAGTTGTATACGAGCAGTACTTC	TRBV11-2	TRBJ2-7	.	TRBD2
CSVEGKGREQFF	TGCAGCGTTGAGGGAAAAGGACGTGAGCAGTTCTTC	TRBV29-1	TRBJ2-1	many	.
CASSLVGGTNWGETQYF	TGTGCCAGCAGCTTGGTCGGGGGGACAAACTGGGGAGAGACCCAGTACTTC	TRBV5-5	TRBJ2-5	few	.
CAISGYWNTGELFF	TGTGCCATCAGTGGGTACTGGAACACCGGGGAGCTGTTTTTT	TRBV10-3	TRBJ2-2	many	.
CASSLGTFTDTQYF	TGTGCCAGCAGTTTAGGGACATTCACAGATACGCAGTATTTT	TRBV28	TRBJ2-3	.	.
CASSLPFGGAGEPNTYNEQFF	TGTGCCAGCAGCCTGCCTTTTGGTGGAGCGGGGGAACCGAATACCTACAATGAGCAGTTCTTC	TRBV11-1	TRBJ2-1	few	TRBD2
CASKGDQMEQFF	TGTGCCAGCAAGGGTGACCAAATGGAGCAGTTCTTC	TRBV6-5	TRBJ2-1	many	.
CASSQGASGGSYEQYF	TGCGCCAGCAGCCAAGGGGCGAGCGGGGGTTCCTACGAGCAGTACTTC	TRBV4-3	TRBJ2-7	.	TRBD2
CATSQRGHEQYF	TGTGCCACCAGCCAGCGAGGGCACGAGCAGTACTTC	TRBV15	TRBJ2-7	.	.
CASRPTGLWYNEQFF	TGTGCCAGCAGACCAACAGGGTTGTGGTACAATGAGCAGTTCTTC	TRBV12-3/TRBV12-4	TRBJ2-1	few	.
CASSLGSVRVAKNIQYF	TGTGCCAGCAGCTTAGGATCAGTGAGGGTAGCCAAAAACATTCAGTACTTC	TRBV7-8	TRBJ2-4	many	.
CASSLDGTSGDNEQFF	TGCGCCAGCAGCTTGGACGGGACTAGCGGGGACAATGAGCAGTTCTTC	TRBV5-1	TRBJ2-1	many	TRBD2
CASIGDTTYEQYF	TGTGCCAGCATTGGGGACACAACCTACGAGCAGTACTTC	TRBV2	TRBJ2-7	.	.
CASSQGLSLGDEQYF	TGCGCCAGCAGCCAGGGACTTAGCCTTGGGGACGAGCAGTACTTC	TRBV4-3	TRBJ2-7	few	.
CATSLKGQFEETQYF	TGTGCCACCAGCCTCAAGGGACAGTTCGAAGAGACCCAGTACTTC	TRBV15	TRBJ2-5	.	TRBD1
CASSLGKTSGANVLTF	TGTGCCAGCAGCTTAGGGAAGACCTCTGGGGCCAACGTCCTGACTTTC	TRBV7-9	TRBJ2-6	few	.
CASSERTGRKVEDFF	TGTGCCAGCAGTGAAAGAACAGGACGGAAAGTCGAGGATTTCTTT	TRBV6-1	TRBJ1-1	.	.
CASSQEGDWVNTGELFF	TGCGCCAGCAGCCAAGAAGGTGATTGGGTGAACACCGGGGAGCTGTTTTTT	TRBV4-1	TRBJ2-2	.	.
CSARDFRGGDYEQYF	TGCAGTGCTAGAGATTTTAGGGGGGGGGACTACGAGCAGTACTTC	TRBV20-1	TRBJ2-7	.	.
CASSFMQSYEQYF	TGTGCCAGCAGTTTTATGCAGTCCTACGAGCAGTACTTC	TRBV28	TRBJ2-7	many	.
CASSQTGDNYGYTF	TGTGCCAGCAGCCAAACAGGGGATAACTATGGCTACACCTTC	TRBV5-6	TRBJ1-2	few	TRBD1
CASSLTANNEQFF	TGCGCCAGCAGCCTAACAGCGAACAATGAGCAGTTCTTC	TRBV4-3	TRBJ2-1	many	.
CASSLLGLAKNIQYF	TGTGCCAGCAGTTTACTGGGACTAGCCAAAAACATTCAGTACTTC	TRBV12-3/TRBV12-4	TRBJ2-4	many	.
CATSSPGQGQREGTDTQYF	TGTGCCACCAGCTCCCCGGGACAGGGCCAGCGGGAAGGCACAGATACGCAGTATTTT	TRBV15	TRBJ2-3	few	TRBD1
CASSPGSQEQYF	TGTGCCAGCAGTCCAGGGAGTCAGGAGCAGTACTTC	TRBV28	TRBJ2-7	many	.
CASSPGLGSDTQYF	TGCGCCAGCAGCCCAGGACTAGGTAGCGATACGCAGTATTTT	TRBV5-1	TRBJ2-3	many	TRBD2
CASTGPGQANEQFF	TGTGCCAGCACCGGTCCGGGACAGGCAAATGAGCAGTTCTTC	TRBV2	TRBJ2-1	.	TRBD1
CASSSWTGGTQAKNIQYF	TGCGCCAGCAGCTCGTGGACAGGGGGAACTCAAGCCAAAAACATTCAGTACTTC	TRBV5-1	TRBJ2-4	.	TRBD1
CATSDSFDRDPYEQYF	TGTGCCACCAGTGATTCATTCGACAGGGATCCCTACGAGCAGTACTTC	TRBV24-1	TRBJ2-7	few	TRBD1
CASSYSEIPSTDTQYF	TGTGCCAGCAGTTACTCCGAAATTCCTAGCACAGATACGCAGTATTTT	TRBV6-5	TRBJ2-3	.	.
CASRRTSGDNEQFF	TGTGCCAGCCGTCGTACTAGCGGGGACAATGAGCAGTTCTTC	TRBV9	TRBJ2-1	many	TRBD2
CAWSPGILYEQYF	TGTGCCTGGAGTCCCGGGATCCTCTACGAGCAGTACTTC	TRBV30	TRBJ2-7	.	.
CASSQGQGHEQYF	TGTGCCAGCAGCCAGGGACAGGGGCACGAGCAGTACTTC	TRBV7-2	TRBJ2-7	few	TRBD1
CASSIGDHYNEQFF	TGTGCCAGTAGTATCGGGGACCACTACAATGAGCAGTTCTTC	TRBV19	TRBJ2-1	few	.
CASSPDWSKLSTDTQYF	TGCGCCAGCAGCCCAGATTGGTCGAAACTCAGCACAGATACGCAGTATTTT	TRBV4-3	TRBJ2-3	.	.
CASSLGGTGFWYTEAFF	TGTGCCAGCAGCTTAGGTGGGACAGGGTTCTGGTACACTGAAGCTTTCTTT	TRBV7-8	TRBJ1-1	.	TRBD1
CASSDGEFATDTQYF	TGTGCCAGCAGTGACGGGGAGTTTGCCACAGATACGCAGTATTTT	TRBV6-4	TRBJ2-3	many	.
CASSQGERNEQFF	TGCGCCAGCAGCCAAGGGGAAAGGAATGAGCAGTTCTTC	TRBV4-3	TRBJ2-1	.	.
CASSLAPIDNEQFF	TGTGCCAGCAGTTTAGCCCCGATCGACAATGAGCAGTTCTTC	TRBV12-3/TRBV12-4	TRBJ2-1	many	.
CASSGPDRGEASYNEQFF	TGTGCCAGCAGTGGACCGGACAGAGGGGAGGCCTCCTACAATGAGCAGTTCTTC	TRBV27	TRBJ2-1	few	.
CASSFRDRVYEQYF	TGTGCCAGCAGCTTCCGGGACAGAGTTTACGAGCAGTACTTC	TRBV11-1	TRBJ2-7	.	TRBD1